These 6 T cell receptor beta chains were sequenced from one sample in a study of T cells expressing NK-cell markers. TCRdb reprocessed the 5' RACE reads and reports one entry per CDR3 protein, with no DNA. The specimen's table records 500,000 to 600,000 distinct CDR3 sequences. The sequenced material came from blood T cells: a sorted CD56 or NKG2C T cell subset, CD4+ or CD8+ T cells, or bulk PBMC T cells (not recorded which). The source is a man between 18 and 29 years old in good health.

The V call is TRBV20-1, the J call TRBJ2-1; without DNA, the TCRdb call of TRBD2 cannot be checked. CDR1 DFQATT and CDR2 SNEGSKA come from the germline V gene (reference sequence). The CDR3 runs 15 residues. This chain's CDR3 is CSAPGVLPKSNEQFF.

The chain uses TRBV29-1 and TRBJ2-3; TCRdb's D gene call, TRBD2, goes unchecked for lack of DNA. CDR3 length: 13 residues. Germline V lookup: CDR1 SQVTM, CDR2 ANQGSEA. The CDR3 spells CSAPSGRTDTQYF.

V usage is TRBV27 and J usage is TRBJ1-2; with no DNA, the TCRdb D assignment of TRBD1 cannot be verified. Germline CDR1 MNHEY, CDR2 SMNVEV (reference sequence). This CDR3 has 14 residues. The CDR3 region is CASSFAGTGAGYTF.

CDR3 sequence reads: CSARQARTGTEAFF. The chain joins TRBV20-1 to TRBJ1-1. Germline values: CDR1 DFQATT, CDR2 SNEGSKA (reference sequence). The CDR3 consists of 14 residues.

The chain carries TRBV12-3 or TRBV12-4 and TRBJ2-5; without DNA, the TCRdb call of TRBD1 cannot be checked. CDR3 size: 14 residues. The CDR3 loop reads CASSETGMKETQYF.

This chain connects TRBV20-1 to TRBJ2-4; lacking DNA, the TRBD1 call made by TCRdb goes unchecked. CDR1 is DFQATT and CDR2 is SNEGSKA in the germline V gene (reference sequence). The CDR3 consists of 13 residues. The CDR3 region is CSARLGQENIQYF.